A few counts support the clone carrying this TCR beta chain. What it binds is not known. TCR beta VDJ and CDR3 profiles were obtained from a genomic DNA template. TCRdb ran MiXCR on the reads and lists one entry per CDR3 protein. The sample yields just over 200,000 distinct CDR3 sequences, about 60% seen once. Patients who underwent sequencing had shown CD8+CD57+ cell expansion by flow cytometry. V was trimmed by 4 bases and J by 0 bases, leaving 7 bases between them. This CDR3 region has 13 residues. The sample is drawn from a study of CD8+CD57+ T cells in acquired aplastic anemia. General observations from the study: No significant patient-versus-control difference appeared in CD8+ Simpson's diversity.

The sample was sorted CD4+, CD8+, or CD8+CD57+ T cells (not recorded which) from PBMCs. This sequence joins TRBV12-3 or TRBV12-4 and TRBJ2-7; a weak D match, TRBD1 (5 bases). The receptor was isolated from a human donor with aplastic anemia. The DNA for the CDR3 is TGTGCCAGCAGTTCAGGGCGCTCCTACGAGCAGTACTTC. This codes for CASSSGRSYEQYF.